This TCR beta chain was observed in a study of Ad26.COV2.S vaccination and SARS-CoV-2 variants. Study-level results: Those who received the vaccine showed greater spike-specific TCR breadth than those given placebo.

This table comes from immunoSEQ multiplex PCR, and its TCRdb copy is limited to in-frame clones, with some not included. The sample lists hundreds of thousands of clones, about 89% occurring once. Stated treatment: roughly 19 received Ad26.COV2.S at low or high dose, single or two shots; about 5 received placebo; per-sample allocation not given. Samples came from day 63 after the first vaccine or placebo injection. The individual, an adult aged 18-55 years, was a donor in Boston. As for this clone: Its antigen remains unknown.

CDR3 length: 14 amino acids. V was trimmed by 4 bases and J by 0 bases, leaving 8 bases between them. Germline CDR1 and CDR2: SGHDT and YYEEEE. The V call is TRBV5-6, the J call TRBJ2-1, with unresolved D. The specimen was peripheral blood, collected in a trial of Ad26.COV2.S vaccine versus placebo. This TCR came from a person aged 18-65 years who received the Ad26.COV2.S COVID-19 vaccine or a placebo. CDR3 nucleotide sequence: TGTGCCAGCAGCCCGCAGAGCTCCTACAATGAGCAGTTCTTC. Its protein is CASSPQSSYNEQFF.